Below are 19 T cell receptor beta chains sequenced from a single sample in a study of blood T cell repertoires in COVID-19. The repertoire was sequenced with immunoSEQ multiplex PCR; TCRdb's copy has only in-frame clones and lacks some. The table has 150,000 to 160,000 clones, 75% to 85% seen once. The sequencing input was peripheral blood. These receptors were collected from a woman in her sixties or seventies with COVID-19, enrolled during active disease.

In this sample, this clone turned up once. This chain joins TRBV24-1 and TRBJ1-5, with D tentatively TRBD1 (5 bases). The CDR3 extends over 14 amino acids. CDR1 and CDR2 from the germline V gene are KGHDR and SFDVKD. V lost 5 bases, J lost 3 bases, and 10 bases lay in between. This CDR3 is CATSADSYNQPQHF. The CDR3 nucleotides read TGTGCCACCAGTGCTGACAGTTACAATCAGCCCCAGCATTTT.

The rearrangement links TRBV6-4 to TRBJ2-5; maybe TRBD2 (6 bases). The CDR3 is made up of 13 amino acids. Trimming removed 8 bases at V and 4 bases at J, with 14 bases between. The germline V gene encodes CDR1 MRHNA and CDR2 SNTAGT. The CDR3 nucleotides are TGTGCCAGCGCTCCCGGGGGTGGAGAGACCCAGTACTTC. Its translation: CASAPGGGETQYF.

This clone was found once. The chain recombines TRBV7-2 with TRBJ1-2, with D tentatively TRBD1 (6 bases). V lost 1 base to trimming and J lost 6 bases, with 18 bases between them. The V gene's germline CDR1 is SGHTA and CDR2 FQGNSA. The length of the CDR3 is 16 residues. The CDR3, as DNA: TGTGCCAGCAGCTTAGGAGGGTGGTCAGGGGAAGATGGCTACACCTTC. It encodes CASSLGGWSGEDGYTF.

This clone showed up just a few times. The chain recombines TRBV3-1 (or the pseudogene TRBV3-2) with TRBJ1-1; D might be TRBD1 (6 bases). CDR3 length: 14 amino acids. The germline V and J ends were trimmed by 4 bases and 5 bases, with 14 bases remaining between them. Looked up from germline, CDR1 is LGHDT and CDR2 is YNNKEL (reference sequence). The CDR3, as DNA: TGTGCCAGCAGCCCAGATTGGGGGCGAACTGAAGCTTTCTTT. Residues: CASSPDWGRTEAFF.

CDR3 bases: TGTGCCAGCAGGATTCAGGGCCTTGGTGGAGGGAGCCAAGAGACCCAGTACTTC. Protein sequence: CASRIQGLGGGSQETQYF. The chain couples TRBV2 to TRBJ2-5; TRBD2 is a possible D gene (6 bases). The CDR3 runs 18 residues. V lost 6 bases and J lost 1, with 24 bases in between. Germline CDR1 SNHLY, CDR2 FYNNEI.

The chain couples TRBV9 to TRBJ1-1, with D possibly matching TRBD1 (6 bases). The CDR3 spans 15 residues. Germline V CDR1 and CDR2: SGDLS, YYNGEE. Trimming stripped 3 bases from V and 1 base from J, with 13 bases between. This chain's CDR3 is CASSATGTKNTEAFF. CDR3 nucleotides: TGTGCCAGCAGCGCCACCGGGACAAAGAACACTGAAGCTTTCTTT.

V and J are TRBV5-5 and TRBJ2-1; 7 bases agree with TRBD1. Germline CDR1 SGHKS, CDR2 YYEKEE (reference sequence). V lost 5 bases and J lost 0; bases outside the gene matches: 8. The CDR3 covers 16 residues. The CDR3, as DNA: TGTGCCAGCAGTTTGACAGGGTCGAGCTCCTACAATGAGCAGTTCTTC. Translating gives CASSLTGSSSYNEQFF.

The gene calls are TRBV5-1 and TRBJ2-7; D is possibly TRBD2 (5 bases). V was trimmed by 4 bases and J by 3 bases, leaving 5 bases between them. From germline, CDR1 is SGHRS and CDR2 YFSETQ. The CDR3 length is 11 residues. The CDR3 here is CASSEGYEQYF. In nucleotides, the CDR3 is TGCGCCAGCAGCGAGGGCTACGAGCAGTACTTC.

The rearrangement uses TRBV5-1 and TRBJ1-4; weak D call: TRBD1 (6 bases). The CDR3 is 13 amino acids. Germline CDR1 SGHRS, CDR2 YFSETQ. V was clipped by 9 bases and J by 4 bases, with 13 bases between them. The CDR3 sequence is CATRPDSNEKLFF. In nucleotides, the CDR3 is TGCGCCACCCGTCCGGACAGTAATGAAAAACTGTTTTTT.

This chain links TRBV6-2 or TRBV6-3 with TRBJ1-3; 8 bases are a match to TRBD1. The CDR3 totals 15 residues. Trimming at V came to 6 bases and at J to 5 bases, leaving 9 bases not matched to a gene. The germline V gene has CDR1 MNHEY and CDR2 SVGEGT. Here the CDR3 reads CASSPNRQGRNTIYF. The CDR3 bases are TGTGCCAGCAGCCCGAATCGACAGGGGCGAAACACCATATATTTT.

The rearrangement joins TRBV27 to TRBJ1-2; D possibly corresponds to TRBD1 (6 bases). Per germline, CDR1 MNHEY and CDR2 SMNVEV (reference sequence). Between the trimmed V and J ends, which lost 3 bases and 8 bases, there was a span of 10 bases. The CDR3 length is 12 residues. The CDR3 bases are TGTGCCAGCAGTTTCACAGGGCGCGGCTACACCTTC. As protein: CASSFTGRGYTF.

V usage is TRBV11-3 and J usage is TRBJ2-1, with 9 bases lining up with TRBD2. J gave up 6 bases and V 2 bases, and 2 bases lay outside the gene matches. The germline V gene has CDR1 SGHNT and CDR2 YENEEA. The CDR3 is 14 amino acids. CDR3 loop: CASSLISGSNEQFF. The CDR3 bases are TGTGCCAGCAGCTTAATTAGCGGGAGCAATGAGCAGTTCTTC.

The CDR3 bases are TGCAGTGCTAGAGTCGGCTACGAGCAGTACTTC. This codes for CSARVGYEQYF. The genes are TRBV20-1 and TRBJ2-7; D not resolved. CDR3 length equals 11 residues. CDR1 is DFQATT and CDR2 is SNEGSKA in the germline V gene (reference sequence). V was clipped by 1 base and J by 3 bases, with 4 bases between them.

The chain uses TRBV29-1 and TRBJ1-2, with 10 bases that match TRBD1. Germline loops: CDR1 SQVTM, CDR2 ANQGSEA. This CDR3 spans 14 amino acids. With 3 bases clipped from V and 1 base from J, the junction kept 2 bases outside the gene matches. The CDR3 DNA is TGCAGCGTTGAGGGACAGGGGCTTAACTATGGCTACACCTTC. This codes for CSVEGQGLNYGYTF. The entire variable domain, with the rest obtained from reference TRBV29-1 and TRBJ1-2, is as follows: SAVISQKPSRDICQRGTSLTIQCQVDSQVTMMFWYRQQPGQSLTLIATANQGSEATYESGFVIDKFPISRPNLTFSTLTVSNMSPEDSSIYLCSVEGQGLNYGYTFGSGTRLTVV.

This chain links TRBV5-1 with TRBJ1-1; 10 nucleotides align to TRBD1. The CDR3 totals 14 residues. The germline V gene encodes CDR1 SGHRS and CDR2 YFSETQ. J was trimmed by 3 bases and V by 7 bases; bases with no gene match: 6. CDR3: CASFDRGRDTEAFF. In DNA form, the CDR3 reads TGCGCCAGCTTCGACAGGGGGCGCGACACTGAAGCTTTCTTT.

The V and J genes are TRBV5-6 and TRBJ2-7, with a weak D call TRBD2 (7 bases). Germline CDR1 and CDR2: SGHDT and YYEEEE. V lost 3 bases, J lost 1 base, and 17 bases lay in between. This CDR3 spans 16 amino acids. CDR3 in amino acids: CASSSWGLAASYEQYV. The CDR3, as DNA: TGTGCCAGCAGCTCGTGGGGGCTAGCGGCATCCTACGAGCAGTACGTC.

The chain links TRBV10-3 to TRBJ2-1; 8 positions agree with TRBD1. V trimming: 6 bases; J trimming: 6 bases; junction bases outside the gene matches: 10. Germline values: CDR1 ENHRY, CDR2 SYGVKD. The CDR3 has 15 amino acids. DNA for the CDR3: TGTGCCATCAGCGACCCCATACAGGGGGTCAATGAGCAGTTCTTC. It encodes CAISDPIQGVNEQFF.

The chain carries TRBV5-6 and TRBJ1-1; the match to TRBD1 covers 9 bases. This CDR3 comprises 15 residues. The V segment lost 2 bases and the J segment 0 bases; nucleotides outside the gene matches: 2. Germline V gene sequence: CDR1 SGHDT, CDR2 YYEEEE. CDR3 in amino acids: CASSLRDRVNTEAFF. CDR3 nucleotides: TGTGCCAGCAGCTTACGGGACAGGGTGAACACTGAAGCTTTCTTT.

The chain combines TRBV11-2 with TRBJ1-6; the match to TRBD1 covers 8 bases. V was pared by 3 bases and J by 6 bases, with 13 bases of the junction left unmatched. In germline, CDR1 is SGHAT, CDR2 FQNNGV. The CDR3 is made up of 18 amino acids. This CDR3 is CASSFGQGENYSNSPLHF. The DNA for the CDR3 is TGTGCCAGCAGCTTTGGACAGGGAGAAAACTATAGTAATTCACCCCTCCACTTT.